This T cell receptor beta chain is from a study of blood T cell repertoires in COVID-19. Study-wide context: COVID-19 samples, acute and convalescent, were from the United States, Italy and Spain. T cells, B-cell-depleted T cells, or PBMCs supplied cDNA or gDNA.

V shed 4 bases, J shed 7 bases, and the junction held 13 bases outside the gene matches. CDR1 SGHDT and CDR2 YYEEEE come from the germline V gene. The CDR3 consists of 17 residues. Original methodology: Using reference gene primer amplification, nucleated cell counts were estimated. The repertoire was sequenced with immunoSEQ multiplex PCR; TCRdb's copy has only in-frame clones and lacks some. V and J calls and clone size are copied from that table; D and trimming were computed from the DNA. The sample lists 150,000 to 200,000 clones, 70% to 85% occurring once. The material sequenced was peripheral blood. The chain combines TRBV5-6 with TRBJ1-4; the match to TRBD1 covers 10 bases. The receptor comes from a young woman with acute or convalescent COVID-19. In DNA form, the CDR3 reads TGTGCCAGCAGCCGTAGAGACAGGGGGCTGTGGCGTGAAAAACTGTTTTTT. Translated, it gives CASSRRDRGLWREKLFF.